One sample yielded the 18 T cell receptor beta chains listed below, sequenced in a study of cytomegalovirus exposure and HLA in healthy donors. The primer mix had 60 Vbeta and 13 Jbeta primers. Profiling relied on immunoSEQ multiplex PCR, and the TCRdb table lists in-frame clones only, not all of them. Of 110,000 or so clones in the sample, over 75% were seen once. Sequencing was performed on PBMCs. Receptors originate from a man aged 30 to 45 in good health and CMV-seropositive.

V usage is TRBV30 and J usage is TRBJ1-2; 9 bases match TRBD1. The CDR3 is 17 residues long. In germline, CDR1 is GTSNPN, CDR2 SVGIG (reference sequence). V was pared by 1 base and J by 3 bases, with 12 bases of the junction left unmatched. CDR3 in amino acids: CAWSAAEGQGPYYGYTF. The CDR3 nucleotides read TGTGCCTGGAGTGCTGCAGAGGGACAGGGCCCTTACTATGGCTACACCTTC.

The J gene is TRBJ2-7, the V gene TRBV2; TRBD1 matches at 10 bases. The CDR3 has 15 residues. The ends lost 4 bases at V and 0 bases at J; junction bases unmatched: 3. Germline V gene lookup returns CDR1 SNHLY and CDR2 FYNNEI. The CDR3 bases are TGTGCCAGCAGTGGGGACAGGGGACCCTCCTACGAGCAGTACTTC. Its translation is CASSGDRGPSYEQYF.

The chain links TRBV7-9 to TRBJ1-5; D is unclear. V gave up 11 bases and J gave up 0 bases, with 14 bases separating them. Germline V gene data show CDR1 as SEHNR and CDR2 as FQNEAQ (reference sequence). The CDR3 sequence is 14 residues long. Here the CDR3 reads CALTGFDSNQPQHF. The CDR3 nucleotides are TGTGCCCTTACGGGGTTTGATAGCAATCAGCCCCAGCATTTT.

The V gene is TRBV5-4, the J gene TRBJ1-6, with unresolved D. V was clipped by 0 bases and J by 10 bases, with 20 bases between them. Germline V gene data show CDR1 as SGHNT and CDR2 as YYREEE (reference sequence). The CDR3 runs 17 residues. The CDR3 sequence: CASSLGGYEGGGSPLHF. The CDR3 bases are TGTGCCAGCAGCTTGGGTGGGTATGAGGGCGGAGGATCACCCCTCCACTTT.

The rearrangement links TRBV6-4 to TRBJ2-3; 13 positions agree with TRBD2. The V gene end was trimmed by 6 bases and the J gene end by 0 bases; junction bases not matched to a gene: 9. The germline gives CDR1 MRHNA, CDR2 SNTAGT. This CDR3 has 18 amino acids. In DNA form, the CDR3 reads TGTGCCAGCAGCCTAAGAGGACTAGCGGGGGCGAGCACAGATACGCAGTATTTT. Its protein is CASSLRGLAGASTDTQYF.

J is TRBJ2-1 and V is TRBV27; D may be TRBD2 (5 bases). The CDR3 is made up of 14 amino acids. Germline lookup yields CDR1 MNHEY and CDR2 SMNVEV (reference sequence). Trimming removed 0 bases at V and 5 bases at J, with 8 bases between. The CDR3 loop reads CASSLSRGNNEQFF. In DNA, the CDR3 is TGTGCCAGCAGTTTATCACGGGGTAACAATGAGCAGTTCTTC.

This clone has more than one count but fewer than ten. The chain carries TRBV11-2 and TRBJ2-5; D is uncertain. V lost 4 bases to trimming and J lost 4 bases, with 16 bases between them. Germline CDR1 reads SGHAT; CDR2 reads FQNNGV. This CDR3 spans 15 amino acids. The chain's CDR3 is CASSSALTGGETQYF. The DNA for the CDR3 is TGTGCCAGCAGCTCGGCCCTGACGGGTGGAGAGACCCAGTACTTC.

The chain joins TRBV19 to TRBJ1-5; 12 bases align to TRBD1. The CDR3 spans 17 residues. Germline V gives CDR1 LNHDA, CDR2 SQIVND (reference sequence). V lost 5 bases, J lost 5 bases, and 10 bases stayed unmatched. For the CDR3, the DNA is TGTGCCAGTAGTCTACCGGGACAGGGGGCTGGGGATCAGCCCCAGCATTTT. Its translation: CASSLPGQGAGDQPQHF.

V is TRBV29-1 and J is TRBJ2-3, with TRBD1 matching over 8 bases. Germline loops: CDR1 SQVTM, CDR2 ANQGSEA. The ends lost 7 bases at V and 2 bases at J; junction bases unmatched: 17. The CDR3 is 17 residues long. The CDR3 sequence is CSAESRGLVGYTDTQYF. The DNA of the CDR3 is TGCAGCGCAGAATCCAGGGGGCTGGTGGGATACACAGATACGCAGTATTTT.

The CDR3 nucleotides are TGTGCCAGCAGCTTAGGACTAGCCCACGAGCAGTACTTC. Residues: CASSLGLAHEQYF. This chain connects TRBV13 to TRBJ2-7; D is perhaps TRBD2 (6 bases). The ends were cut back, 0 bases at V and 5 bases at J, with 8 bases in the middle. The CDR3 contains 13 residues. Germline V gene data show CDR1 as PRHDT and CDR2 as FYEKMQ (reference sequence).

This chain uses TRBV19 with TRBJ2-3, with 14 bases fitting TRBD2. The CDR3 contains 17 residues. Per the germline V gene, CDR1 is LNHDA and CDR2 is SQIVND (reference sequence). Trimming took 5 bases from V and 2 from J; bases not matched to a gene: 6. CDR3 in DNA: TGTGCCAGTAGTTTGGGACTAGCGGGGGTGAACACAGATACGCAGTATTTT. Translated: CASSLGLAGVNTDTQYF.

The rearrangement links TRBV14 to TRBJ1-2, with a tentative D call TRBD1 (6 bases). The ends were cut back, 0 bases at V and 7 bases at J, with 15 bases in the middle. The CDR3 runs to 15 residues. In germline, CDR1 is SGHDN, CDR2 FVKESK. As DNA, the CDR3 is TGTGCCAGCAGCCAAGATGGGCAGGGGAGGGCTGGCTACACCTTC. Its translation is CASSQDGQGRAGYTF.

This clone was seen just once. The CDR3 DNA sequence: TGTGCCAGCAGCCCGGACAGGGGGCTCAACTACGAGCAGTACTTC. Residues: CASSPDRGLNYEQYF. The chain links TRBV11-3 to TRBJ2-7, with 11 bases lining up with TRBD1. In germline, CDR1 is SGHNT, CDR2 YENEEA. The CDR3 has 15 amino acids. The V gene end was trimmed by 5 bases and the J gene end by 3 bases; junction bases not matched to a gene: 6.

The rearrangement uses TRBV4-1 and TRBJ2-5; a weak D match, TRBD1 (5 bases). V was cut by 3 bases and J by 1 base, with 12 bases left in between. The CDR3 spans 15 residues. The germline V gene encodes CDR1 MGHRA and CDR2 YSYEKL. This CDR3 is CASSHYYRLQETQYF. In nucleotides, the CDR3 is TGCGCCAGCAGCCACTATTACAGGCTCCAAGAGACCCAGTACTTC.

The chain has TRBV10-3 and TRBJ1-6; D is uncertain. V was pared by 2 bases and J by 9 bases, with 11 bases between. The CDR3 runs to 14 residues. CDR1 is ENHRY, CDR2 SYGVKD, per germline. The CDR3 region is CAISEVRSGSPLHF. The CDR3 bases are TGTGCCATCAGTGAGGTGAGGTCGGGTTCACCCCTCCACTTT.

The chain couples TRBV5-6 to TRBJ1-2, with a possible D match to TRBD1 (6 bases). Germline V lookup: CDR1 SGHDT, CDR2 YYEEEE. V shed 10 bases and J shed 4 bases, with 17 bases lying between them. The CDR3 has 13 residues. CDR3 in amino acids: CAGFSQGRYGYTF. The CDR3 nucleotides read TGTGCCGGATTTTCACAGGGACGCTATGGCTACACCTTC.

The genes are TRBV4-1 and TRBJ2-3; 11 bases match TRBD2. The V and J ends lost 3 bases and 4 bases, in that order; junction bases with no gene match: 9. This CDR3 comprises 17 residues. Looked up from germline, CDR1 is MGHRA and CDR2 is YSYEKL. CDR3 DNA sequence: TGCGCCAGCAGCCAGCCCCTCAGGACTAGCGGGCCAGATACGCAGTATTTT. Translation: CASSQPLRTSGPDTQYF.

This chain links TRBV6-6 with TRBJ2-5; weak D call: TRBD1 (6 bases). Germline V lookup: CDR1 MNHNY, CDR2 SVGAGI (reference sequence). Trimming removed 5 bases from V and 3 bases from J, with 16 bases in between. The CDR3 sequence is 15 residues long. In DNA, the CDR3 is TGTGCCAGCAGTCAACCGGGACAAATTAAAGAGACCCAGTACTTC. This codes for CASSQPGQIKETQYF.